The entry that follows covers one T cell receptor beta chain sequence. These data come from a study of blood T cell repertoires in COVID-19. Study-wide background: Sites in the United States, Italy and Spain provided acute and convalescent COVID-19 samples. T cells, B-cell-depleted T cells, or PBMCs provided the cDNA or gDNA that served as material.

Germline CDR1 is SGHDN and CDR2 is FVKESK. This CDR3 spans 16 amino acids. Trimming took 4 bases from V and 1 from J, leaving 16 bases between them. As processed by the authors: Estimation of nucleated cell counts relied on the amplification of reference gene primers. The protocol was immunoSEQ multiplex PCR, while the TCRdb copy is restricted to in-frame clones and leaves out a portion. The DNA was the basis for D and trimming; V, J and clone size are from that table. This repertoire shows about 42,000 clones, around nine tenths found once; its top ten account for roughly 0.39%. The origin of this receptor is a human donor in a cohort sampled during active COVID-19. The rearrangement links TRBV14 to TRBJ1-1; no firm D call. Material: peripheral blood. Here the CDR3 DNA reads TGTGCCAGCAGCCGAAGGCGGGAGGGCGGGAACACTGAAGCTTTCTTT. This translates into CASSRRREGGNTEAFF.